Listed below are T cell receptor beta chains from one sample, sequenced in a study of T cell responses to AZD1222 COVID-19 vaccine. The repertoire was sequenced with immunoSEQ multiplex PCR; TCRdb's copy has only in-frame clones and lacks some. The top ten clones hold approximately 11% of a sample with 75,000 to 100,000 clones, over 85% of them seen once. The sample consisted of peripheral blood, taken on day 0 of AZD1222 vaccination. Source of these receptors: an adult in good health. Each CDR3 is given with its conserved first and last residue. D genes are given only for firm matches. Expanded clones get a size class; other rows say once, few or many, or leave the size out.

V,D,size,J,DNA,CDR3
TRBV19,NA,NA,TRBJ1-5,TGTGCCAGTAGAGTTGCTGGTCAGCCCCAGCATTTT,CASRVAGQPQHF
TRBV6-5,NA,NA,TRBJ1-4,TGTGCCAGCAGCGCAACCAGCCCGCTTAATGAAAAACTGTTTTTT,CASSATSPLNEKLFF
TRBV28,NA,NA,TRBJ1-4,TGTGCCAGCAGGCCGGGGACCGATGAAAAACTGTTTTTT,CASRPGTDEKLFF
TRBV3-1/TRBV3-2,NA,NA,TRBJ1-6,TGTGCCAGCAGCCCTGTGGGACGGGAAGAGCCCCTCCACTTT,CASSPVGREEPLHF
TRBV9,NA,few,TRBJ2-3,TGTGCCAGCAGCGTAGAAGGGGGAACGGATACGCAGTATTTT,CASSVEGGTDTQYF
TRBV5-1,NA,once,TRBJ1-3,TGCGCCAGCAGCCCCGCCGACTTAGGAAACACCATATATTTT,CASSPADLGNTIYF
TRBV7-2,TRBD2,NA,TRBJ2-5,TGTGCCAGCAGCTTACGGCGGGGAGGGGAGACCCAGTACTTC,CASSLRRGGETQYF
TRBV6-1,NA,NA,TRBJ2-7,TGTGCCAGCAGTGACCAGGGCAAGCAGTACTTC,CASSDQGKQYF
TRBV7-3,TRBD1,NA,TRBJ2-7,TGTGCCAGCAGCCGGATGACAGGGCCCTACGAGCAGTACTTC,CASSRMTGPYEQYF
TRBV30,NA,NA,TRBJ1-2,TGTGCCTGGAATTTTCGTCCTTATGGCTACACCTTC,CAWNFRPYGYTF
TRBV29-1,NA,NA,TRBJ2-7,TGCAGCGTCGGTGACACCTCAGCGGAGCAGTACTTC,CSVGDTSAEQYF
TRBV7-2,NA,NA,TRBJ1-1,TGTGCCAGCAGCTTAAATCGCCCTGAAGCTTTCTTT,CASSLNRPEAFF
TRBV2,NA,NA,TRBJ2-7,TGTGCCGGGGCGACTTACTACGAGCAGTACTTC,CAGATYYEQYF
TRBV4-1,NA,NA,TRBJ2-1,TGCGCCAGCAGCCAAGTTGGGACTGCCCTGTGGGAGCAGTTCTTC,CASSQVGTALWEQFF
TRBV6-5,TRBD1,NA,TRBJ1-2,TGTGCCAGCAGAGAGACAGGGTGGGGTTTCTATGGCTACACCTTC,CASRETGWGFYGYTF
TRBV2,TRBD1,NA,TRBJ2-7,TGTGCCACAGGCTCCGGGACAGGTCCCTACGAGCAGTACTTC,CATGSGTGPYEQYF
TRBV6-5,NA,NA,TRBJ2-7,TGTGCCAGCAGCCGCACCAACAGGTACGAGCAGTACTTC,CASSRTNRYEQYF
TRBV27,TRBD2,once,TRBJ2-1,TGTGCCAGCAGCCGGCTAGCGGGAGTTAGCTCCTACAATGAGCAGTTCTTC,CASSRLAGVSSYNEQFF
TRBV6-4,NA,NA,TRBJ1-3,TGTGCCAGCAGCAGAGGCTCTGGAAACACCATATATTTT,CASSRGSGNTIYF
TRBV12-3/TRBV12-4,NA,NA,TRBJ2-3,TGTGCCAGCAGGAGATACACAGATACGCAGTATTTT,CASRRYTDTQYF
TRBV7-2,NA,NA,TRBJ2-7,TGTGCCAGCAGCTTAACTAGTGTGAACGAGCAGTACTTC,CASSLTSVNEQYF
TRBV6-5,TRBD1,NA,TRBJ1-2,TGTGCCAGTTCGGGACAGGGCTATGGCTACACCTTC,CASSGQGYGYTF
TRBV29-1,NA,NA,TRBJ2-3,TGCAGCGTTGGCGGGACCGCCCGAGGGGGTACGCAGTATTTT,CSVGGTARGGTQYF
TRBV6-6,NA,NA,TRBJ1-3,TGTGCCAGCAGTCCACATGACAGACTAAAAGTGGGAAACACCATATATTTT,CASSPHDRLKVGNTIYF
TRBV7-8,NA,NA,TRBJ1-5,TGTGCCAGCAGCTTAGTAGTTGAGCCCCAGCATTTT,CASSLVVEPQHF
TRBV2,NA,few,TRBJ1-3,TGTGCCAGCAGTTATACTGATGGAAACACCATATATTTT,CASSYTDGNTIYF
TRBV30,TRBD1,NA,TRBJ1-1,TGTGCAGTTCGTGGGCGGACAGGCCGCATGAACACTGAAGCTTTCTTT,CAVRGRTGRMNTEAFF
TRBV6-6,NA,NA,TRBJ1-1,TGTGCCAGCACCTTAGACAGCGTGAACACTGAAGCTTTCTTT,CASTLDSVNTEAFF
TRBV28,NA,NA,TRBJ2-7,TGTGCCAGCAGTTTCCCTCTGGGGGCGAGGGGGAGAACCTACGAGCAGTACTTC,CASSFPLGARGRTYEQYF
TRBV5-6,NA,NA,TRBJ2-3,TGTGCCAGCGTTTCTGGCGGCCGCACCACAGATACGCAGTATTTT,CASVSGGRTTDTQYF
TRBV7-9,NA,NA,TRBJ1-1,TGTGCCAGCAGCTCCGTGGGAACTGAAGCTTTCTTT,CASSSVGTEAFF
TRBV30,NA,NA,TRBJ1-1,TGTGCCTGGTGTGGGAACACTGAAGCTTTCTTT,CAWCGNTEAFF
TRBV15,NA,NA,TRBJ1-5,TGTGCCACCAGCAGAGATCTTAGGGGGGGGAATCAGCCCCAGCATTTT,CATSRDLRGGNQPQHF
TRBV10-1,NA,NA,TRBJ1-1,TGCGCCAGCAGTCTGACGGGAGGGGCCACTGAAGCTTTCTTT,CASSLTGGATEAFF
TRBV29-1,NA,NA,TRBJ2-1,TGCAGCGTTGAAAAAACTGAAGGAAATGAGCAGTTCTTC,CSVEKTEGNEQFF
TRBV6-2/TRBV6-3,NA,NA,TRBJ1-2,TGTGCCAGCAGTCAAGACACAATCTATGGCTACACCTTC,CASSQDTIYGYTF
TRBV30,NA,NA,TRBJ1-6,TGTGCCTGTTCGGACCTGGATAATTCACCCCTCCACTTT,CACSDLDNSPLHF
TRBV19,NA,NA,TRBJ1-6,TGTGCCAGTATCGCCCAAGGACCAAATTCACCCCTCCACTTT,CASIAQGPNSPLHF
TRBV3-1/TRBV3-2,NA,NA,TRBJ1-2,TGTGCCAGCAGCCAAACGCAGGCTAACTATGGCTACACCTTC,CASSQTQANYGYTF
TRBV7-9,TRBD2,NA,TRBJ2-1,TGTGCCAGCAGCCAGACTAGCGGTCGTTACAATGAGCAGTTCTTC,CASSQTSGRYNEQFF
TRBV5-5,NA,NA,TRBJ2-7,TGTGCCAGCAGCTTGGAGTACGAGCAGTACTTC,CASSLEYEQYF
TRBV25-1,NA,NA,TRBJ2-6,TGTGCCAGCAGCGGACGGGGCTCTGGGGCCAACGTCCTGACTTTC,CASSGRGSGANVLTF
TRBV7-2,NA,NA,TRBJ2-5,TGTGCCAGCAGCTTAGATCCTTATCTAGAGACCCAGTACTTC,CASSLDPYLETQYF
TRBV19,NA,NA,TRBJ2-6,TGTGCCAGTAGTCTGGATAGCTCTGGGGCCAACGTCCTGACTTTC,CASSLDSSGANVLTF
TRBV12-3/TRBV12-4,NA,NA,TRBJ1-5,TGTGCCAGCAGTTTAGCCCTTCGTCAGCCCCAGCATTTT,CASSLALRQPQHF
TRBV12-5,NA,NA,TRBJ1-2,TGTGCTAGTGGTTTGGTAGTCGCAGGTATCAGCTATGGCTACACCTTC,CASGLVVAGISYGYTF
TRBV7-9,NA,NA,TRBJ2-5,TGTGCCAGCAGCTTAGCGTCCCCCTTAGAGACCCAGTACTTC,CASSLASPLETQYF
TRBV6-4,TRBD1,NA,TRBJ1-6,TGTGCCAGCAGTGACCCCTCCGGGACAGTCCGTGGAACCCTCCACTTT,CASSDPSGTVRGTLHF
TRBV2,NA,NA,TRBJ1-3,TGTGCCAGCAGTGCGGGACCCCATTTCTCTGGAAACACCATATATTTT,CASSAGPHFSGNTIYF
TRBV9,NA,NA,TRBJ1-6,TGTGCCAGCAGCGCCGGAACCTTCAATAATTCACCCCTCCACTTT,CASSAGTFNNSPLHF
TRBV6-8,NA,NA,TRBJ1-1,TGTGCCAGCAGCGAGATCTCCCAGGTGAACACTGAAGCTTTCTTT,CASSEISQVNTEAFF